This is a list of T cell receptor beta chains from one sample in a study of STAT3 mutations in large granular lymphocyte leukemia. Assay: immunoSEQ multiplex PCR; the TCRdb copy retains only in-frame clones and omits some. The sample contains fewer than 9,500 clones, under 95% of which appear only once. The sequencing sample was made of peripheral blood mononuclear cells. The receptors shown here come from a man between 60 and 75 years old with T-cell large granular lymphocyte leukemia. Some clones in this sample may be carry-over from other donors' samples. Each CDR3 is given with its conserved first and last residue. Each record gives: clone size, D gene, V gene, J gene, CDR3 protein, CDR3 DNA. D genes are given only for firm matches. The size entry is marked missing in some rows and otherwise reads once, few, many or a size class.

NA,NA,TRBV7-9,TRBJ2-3,CASSPGESTDTQYF,TGTGCCAGCAGCCCTGGCGAAAGCACAGATACGCAGTATTTT
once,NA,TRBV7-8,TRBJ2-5,CASSPLQGGETQYF,TGTGCCAGCAGCCCCCTCCAAGGGGGGGAGACCCAGTACTTC
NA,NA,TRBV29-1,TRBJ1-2,CSVEDHGYTF,TGCAGCGTTGAAGACCATGGCTACACCTTC
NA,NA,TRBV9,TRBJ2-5,CASSIQVEETQYF,TGTGCCAGCAGCATCCAGGTCGAAGAGACCCAGTACTTC
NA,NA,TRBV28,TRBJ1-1,CASKGNTEAFF,TGTGCCAGCAAGGGGAACACTGAAGCTTTCTTT
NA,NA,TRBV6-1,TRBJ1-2,CASSEEPGNYGYTF,TGTGCCAGCAGTGAAGAGCCGGGGAACTATGGCTACACCTTC
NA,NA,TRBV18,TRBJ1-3,CASSPGPGNTIYF,TGTGCCAGCTCGCCAGGACCGGGAAACACCATATATTTT
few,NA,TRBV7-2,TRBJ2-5,CASSLVGAGETQYF,TGTGCCAGCAGCTTAGTGGGGGCGGGAGAGACCCAGTACTTC
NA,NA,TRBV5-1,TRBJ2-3,CASGAVSDTDTQYF,TGCGCCAGCGGGGCGGTGTCGGACACAGATACGCAGTATTTT
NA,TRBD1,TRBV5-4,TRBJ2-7,CASSLPPLDRGGSYEQYF,TGTGCCAGCAGCTTGCCACCCCTGGACAGGGGAGGCTCCTACGAGCAGTACTTC
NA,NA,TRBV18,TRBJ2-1,CASSPPTSYNEQFF,TGTGCCAGCTCACCTCCGACCTCCTACAATGAGCAGTTCTTC
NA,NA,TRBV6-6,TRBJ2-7,CASSYSGGVSSYEQYF,TGTGCCAGCAGTTACTCCGGGGGAGTGAGCTCCTACGAGCAGTACTTC
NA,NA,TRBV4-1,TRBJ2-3,CASSPQVGLTDTQYF,TGCGCCAGCAGCCCTCAGGTCGGGTTAACAGATACGCAGTATTTT
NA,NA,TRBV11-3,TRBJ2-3,CASSLGGASTDTQYF,TGTGCCAGCAGCTTAGGGGGAGCTAGCACAGATACGCAGTATTTT
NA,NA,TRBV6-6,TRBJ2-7,CASSYSGLVDEQYF,TGTGCCAGCAGTTACTCCGGCTTGGTGGACGAGCAGTACTTC
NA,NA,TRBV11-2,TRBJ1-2,CASSLGQYGYTF,TGTGCCAGCAGCTTAGGGCAGTATGGCTACACCTTC
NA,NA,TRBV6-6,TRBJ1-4,CASSLGGPNEKLFF,TGTGCCAGCTCGCTCGGGGGTCCTAATGAAAAACTGTTTTTT
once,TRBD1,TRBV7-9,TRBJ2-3,CASSSITGVAGTQYF,TGTGCCAGCAGCTCCATCACAGGGGTAGCAGGTACGCAGTATTTT
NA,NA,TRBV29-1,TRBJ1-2,CSVEVGAQGYGYTF,TGCAGCGTTGAGGTGGGGGCCCAGGGCTATGGCTACACCTTC
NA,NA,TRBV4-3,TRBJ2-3,CASSLGTPPLTDTQYF,TGCGCCAGCAGCCTGGGGACTCCACCTCTCACAGATACGCAGTATTTT
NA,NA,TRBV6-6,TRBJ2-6,CASSYAGSGANVLTF,TGTGCCAGCAGTTACGCGGGATCTGGGGCCAACGTCCTGACTTTC
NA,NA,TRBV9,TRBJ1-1,CASSVGGAVNTEAFF,TGTGCCAGCAGCGTAGGGGGGGCAGTGAACACTGAAGCTTTCTTT
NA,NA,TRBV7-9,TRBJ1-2,CASSPPGGQGSYGYTF,TGTGCCAGCAGCCCCCCGGGTGGGCAGGGGAGCTATGGCTACACCTTC
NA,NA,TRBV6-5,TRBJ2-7,CASSSTGTLAYEQYF,TGTGCCAGCAGTTCCACCGGGACTCTCGCCTACGAGCAGTACTTC
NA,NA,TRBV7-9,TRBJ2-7,CASSLGSSSYEQYF,TGTGCCAGCAGCTTAGGCTCCAGCTCCTACGAGCAGTACTTC
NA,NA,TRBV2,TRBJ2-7,CASSSGHIYEQYF,TGTGCCAGCAGTTCGGGACATATTTACGAGCAGTACTTC
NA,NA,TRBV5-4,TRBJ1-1,CASSFMQGNTEAFF,TGTGCCAGCAGCTTTATGCAGGGTAACACTGAAGCTTTCTTT
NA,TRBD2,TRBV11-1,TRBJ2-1,CASAGGGARYNEQFF,TGTGCCAGCGCCGGGGGAGGGGCCCGCTACAATGAGCAGTTCTTC
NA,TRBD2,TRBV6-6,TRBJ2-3,CASSLLSGRGDTQYF,TGTGCCAGCAGTCTGCTTAGCGGGAGAGGAGATACGCAGTATTTT
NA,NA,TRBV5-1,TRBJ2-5,CASSLRATETQYF,TGCGCCAGCAGCTTGCGTGCGACAGAGACCCAGTACTTC
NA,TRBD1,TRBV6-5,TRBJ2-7,CASSYRGLSYEQYF,TGTGCCAGCAGTTACAGGGGGCTCTCCTACGAGCAGTACTTC
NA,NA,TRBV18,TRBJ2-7,CASSPLPTNSYEQYF,TGTGCCAGCTCACCACTCCCCACCAACTCCTACGAGCAGTACTTC
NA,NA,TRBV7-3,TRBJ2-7,CASSSLVGYEQYF,TGTGCCAGCAGCTCCTTAGTGGGCTACGAGCAGTACTTC
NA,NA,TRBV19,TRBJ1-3,CASTGGRTWLGNTIYF,TGTGCCAGTACCGGCGGGAGGACCTGGCTCGGAAACACCATATATTTT
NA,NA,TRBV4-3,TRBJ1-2,CASSQDIQAYPWYGYTF,TGCGCCAGCAGCCAAGATATTCAGGCATATCCTTGGTATGGCTACACCTTC
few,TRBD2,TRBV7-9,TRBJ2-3,CASTLAGEATQYF,TGTGCCAGCACACTAGCGGGAGAAGCTACGCAGTATTTT
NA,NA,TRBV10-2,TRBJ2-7,CASSLNDRFPYEQYF,TGCGCCAGCAGCTTAAACGACAGGTTCCCCTACGAGCAGTACTTC
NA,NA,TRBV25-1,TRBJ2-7,CASSETRTATYEQYF,TGTGCCAGCAGTGAGACTCGGACTGCAACCTACGAGCAGTACTTC
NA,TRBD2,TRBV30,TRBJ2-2,CAWIFGRGTGELFF,TGTGCCTGGATATTCGGGAGGGGAACCGGGGAGCTGTTTTTT
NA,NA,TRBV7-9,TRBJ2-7,CASSALLDYEQYF,TGTGCCAGCAGCGCCCTCTTAGACTACGAGCAGTACTTC
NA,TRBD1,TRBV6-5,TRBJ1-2,CASTRRTGGRGGYTF,TGTGCCAGCACCCGGCGGACAGGGGGCCGTGGAGGCTACACCTTC
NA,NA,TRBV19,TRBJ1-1,CASRRMEGNTEAFF,TGTGCCAGTAGAAGGATGGAGGGAAACACTGAAGCTTTCTTT
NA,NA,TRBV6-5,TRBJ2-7,CASSLGRAIYEQYF,TGTGCCAGCAGTTTGGGACGGGCGATCTACGAGCAGTACTTC
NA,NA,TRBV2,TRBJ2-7,CASSEARLGPYEQYF,TGTGCCAGCAGTGAAGCGAGACTAGGGCCCTACGAGCAGTACTTC
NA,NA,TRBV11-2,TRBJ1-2,CASSLGPGDYGYTF,TGTGCCAGCAGCTTAGGCCCAGGGGATTATGGCTACACCTTC